One sample yielded the 28 T cell receptor beta chains listed below, sequenced in a study of T cells after posttransplantation cyclophosphamide. The assay was immunoSEQ multiplex PCR, and TCRdb's table has in-frame clones only and misses some. There are some 40,000 clones in the sample, none observed a single time. The sequencing sample was made of PBMCs. Receptors were obtained from a man aged 40-49 years in good health, CMV-negative, and a related stem cell transplant donor.

This clone was counted many times. This rearrangement joins TRBV4-3 to TRBJ2-5, with TRBD1 matching over 10 bases. CDR1 is LGHNA and CDR2 is YSLEER in the germline V gene. The CDR3 extends over 14 amino acids. Trimming cost V 2 bases and J 5 bases; bases outside gene matches: 2. The DNA of the CDR3 is TGCGCCAGCAGCCAACGGACAGGGGGGGAGACCCAGTACTTC. Amino acids: CASSQRTGGETQYF.

This clone has at least ten counts. V and J are TRBV19 and TRBJ2-3; TRBD2 matches 7 bases. There are 15 residues in the CDR3. V lost 1 base, J lost 2 bases, and 3 bases stayed unmatched. Germline V lookup: CDR1 LNHDA, CDR2 SQIVND (reference sequence). The CDR3 spells CASSIGLANTDTQYF. The CDR3 DNA sequence: TGTGCCAGTAGTATAGGACTAGCAAACACAGATACGCAGTATTTT.

This sequence joins TRBV7-9 and TRBJ2-3; maybe TRBD2 (5 bases). Trimming stripped 3 bases from V and 1 base from J, with 8 bases between. CDR1 and CDR2 from the germline V gene are SEHNR and FQNEAQ (reference sequence). The CDR3 runs to 14 residues. CDR3 protein: CASSLSGGTDTQYF. DNA of the CDR3: TGTGCCAGCAGCTTGAGCGGAGGCACAGATACGCAGTATTTT.

This clone came up many times. The chain couples TRBV7-9 to TRBJ2-6; 7 positions match TRBD2. Losses at the gene ends were 2 bases for V and 4 bases for J; bases not matched to a gene: 5. Germline values: CDR1 SEHNR, CDR2 FQNEAQ (reference sequence). The CDR3 is made up of 16 amino acids. This CDR3 is CASSLTQGGGANVLTF. CDR3 nucleotides: TGTGCCAGCAGCTTAACGCAGGGAGGGGGGGCCAACGTCCTGACTTTC.

This clone was counted ten times or more. J is TRBJ2-2 and V is TRBV19; D remains unclear. The CDR3 runs to 15 residues. V lost 6 bases, J lost 0 bases, and 11 bases lay in between. Germline CDR1 LNHDA, CDR2 SQIVND (reference sequence). In DNA form, the CDR3 reads TGTGCCAGTAGCCTGGCCCTAGCGAACACCGGGGAGCTGTTTTTT. It translates to CASSLALANTGELFF. The full variable domain, in which reference TRBV19 and TRBJ2-2 provide the parts outside the CDR3, is DGGITQSPKYLFRKEGQNVTLSCEQNLNHDAMYWYRQDPGQGLRLIYYSQIVNDFQKGDIAEGYSVSREKKESFPLTVTSAQKNPTAFYLCASSLALANTGELFFGEGSRLTVL.

This clone appeared many times. The chain links TRBV19 to TRBJ1-1; D gene ambiguous. Trimming left V 7 bases short and J 1 base short, with 10 bases between. The CDR3 covers 13 residues. Per germline, CDR1 LNHDA and CDR2 SQIVND (reference sequence). The CDR3 sequence: CASTAVWNTEAFF. CDR3 bases: TGTGCCAGTACCGCGGTTTGGAACACTGAAGCTTTCTTT.

This clone appeared a few times. Sequence at one end of the junction differs from germline and may be a read error. J is TRBJ2-1 and V is TRBV7-7; TRBD2 agrees at 7 bases. CDR3 length equals 15 residues. From germline, CDR1 is SSHAT and CDR2 FNYEAQ (reference sequence). This chain's CDR3 is CASSPSGDSYNEQFF. Here the CDR3 DNA reads TGTGCTAGCAGCCCCAGCGGGGACTCCTACAATGAGCAGTTCTTC.

This clone was seen ten or more times. The chain joins TRBV18 to TRBJ2-1; 10 bases line up with TRBD2. After removal of 2 bases from V and 10 bases from J, the junction contained 8 bases not matched to a gene. CDR1 is KGHSH, CDR2 LQKENI, per germline. The CDR3 covers 15 residues. The CDR3 DNA reads as TGTGCCAGCTCACCATGGCTAGCGGGAGATGACGAGCAGTTCTTC. It translates to CASSPWLAGDDEQFF.

Many counts were recorded for this clone. The chain employs TRBV15 and TRBJ2-1, with 9 nucleotides matching TRBD2. With V trimmed by 1 base and J by 6 bases, 4 bases remained unmatched. The germline gives CDR1 LNHNV, CDR2 YYDKDF (reference sequence). This CDR3 is built from 15 residues. This CDR3 reads CATSRVAGAGNEQFF. The CDR3 DNA reads TGTGCCACCAGCAGAGTAGCGGGGGCCGGCAATGAGCAGTTCTTC.

This clone was seen at least ten times. V usage is TRBV5-1 and J usage is TRBJ1-1; maybe TRBD1 (6 bases). V lost 0 bases to trimming and J lost 2 bases, with 20 bases between them. CDR1 and CDR2 from the germline V gene are SGHRS and YFSETQ. The CDR3 covers 18 residues. The DNA for the CDR3 is TGCGCCAGCAGCTTGGGTTGGGGGCAGCGGATGGGAAACACTGAAGCTTTCTTT. Translation gives CASSLGWGQRMGNTEAFF.

This clone was found many times. The rearrangement joins TRBV27 to TRBJ1-1, with 7 bases lining up with TRBD1. Germline assignment: CDR1 MNHEY and CDR2 SMNVEV (reference sequence). This CDR3 contains 15 residues. Trimming at V came to 5 bases and at J to 3 bases, leaving 9 bases not matched to a gene. The CDR3 spells CASSNRGAGDTEAFF. In DNA, the CDR3 is TGTGCCAGCAGTAACAGGGGTGCTGGGGACACTGAAGCTTTCTTT.

This sequence joins TRBV5-1 and TRBJ2-3; 9 bases map to TRBD2. J lost 1 base, V lost 4 bases, and 4 bases had no gene match. Looked up from germline, CDR1 is SGHRS and CDR2 is YFSETQ. The CDR3 totals 15 residues. Here the CDR3 reads CASSPLAGRTDTQYF. In DNA, the CDR3 is TGCGCCAGCAGCCCGCTAGCGGGGCGCACAGATACGCAGTATTTT.

This clone occurred many times. This sequence joins TRBV11-3 and TRBJ2-3, with a possible D match to TRBD2 (6 bases). The CDR3 loop spans 14 amino acids. The germline V gene has CDR1 SGHNT and CDR2 YENEEA. V was shortened by 4 bases and J by 1 base, with 9 bases between the two germline ends. CDR3: CASSSRRGTDTQYF. Written as DNA, the CDR3 is TGTGCCAGCAGCTCCCGGAGGGGCACAGATACGCAGTATTTT. The variable domain in full, with the rest retrieved from reference TRBV11-3 and TRBJ2-3, is EAGVVQSPRYKIIEKKQPVAFWCNPISGHNTLYWYLQNLGQGPELLIRYENEEAVDDSQLPKDRFSAERLKGVDSTLKIQPAELGDSAVYLCASSSRRGTDTQYFGPGTRLTVL.

The table lists this clone with a few counts. The chain combines TRBV27 with TRBJ1-2, with D tentatively TRBD1 (6 bases). V was pared by 4 bases and J by 6 bases, with 12 bases between. Looked up from germline, CDR1 is MNHEY and CDR2 is SMNVEV (reference sequence). The CDR3 extends over 13 amino acids. The CDR3 DNA is TGTGCCAGCAGTTCGCATTACAGGGATGGCTACACCTTC. Amino acid sequence: CASSSHYRDGYTF.

This chain uses TRBV18 with TRBJ2-5, with TRBD2 as a possible D gene (5 bases). The CDR3 contains 17 residues. The V gene's germline CDR1 is KGHSH and CDR2 LQKENI. The germline V and J ends were trimmed by 4 bases and 0 bases, with 18 bases remaining between them. The CDR3 coding sequence is TGTGCCAGCTCACAAGGCCCACTAGATACGTACCAAGAGACCCAGTACTTC. It codes for CASSQGPLDTYQETQYF. Filled out from reference TRBV18 and TRBJ2-5, the complete variable domain reads NAGVMQNPRHLVRRRGQEARLRCSPMKGHSHVYWYRQLPEEGLKFMVYLQKENIIDESGMPKERFSAEFPKEGPSILRIQQVVRGDSAAYFCASSQGPLDTYQETQYFGPGTRLLVL.

This clone was seen ten or more times. The rearrangement joins TRBV6-1 to TRBJ1-1, with 9 bases lining up with TRBD1. The CDR3 contains 13 residues. Unmatched junction bases numbered 4, after V lost 7 bases and J lost 4 bases. Germline V CDR1 and CDR2: MNHNS, SASEGT. CDR3 sequence (DNA): TGTGCCAGCATCGGGACAGGGCGCACTGAAGCTTTCTTT. Encoded protein: CASIGTGRTEAFF.

This clone has a count of ten or more. The chain joins TRBV18 to TRBJ2-2; the D is unclear. Trimming took 2 bases from V and 7 from J, leaving 11 bases between them. The V gene's germline CDR1 is KGHSH and CDR2 LQKENI. CDR3 size: 14 residues. The CDR3 DNA is TGTGCCAGCTCACCATTGAGTAGCCACGGGGAGCTGTTTTTT. Translation: CASSPLSSHGELFF.

The sample holds many counts of this clone. The chain uses TRBV30 and TRBJ1-1; D not certain. Trimming stripped 5 bases from V and 2 bases from J, with 15 bases between. Germline CDR1 GTSNPN, CDR2 SVGIG (reference sequence). The CDR3 sequence is 14 residues long. The CDR3 DNA reads TGTGCCTGGGACTTATCGGGAGGTAACACTGAAGCTTTCTTT. It yields the protein CAWDLSGGNTEAFF.

This clone was seen ten or more times. The V gene is TRBV5-1, the J gene TRBJ1-1, with D uncertain. From germline, CDR1 is SGHRS and CDR2 YFSETQ. Trimming removed 4 bases at V and 3 bases at J, with 7 bases between. The CDR3 extends over 12 amino acids. CDR3 loop: CASSVDDTEAFF. Here the CDR3 DNA reads TGCGCCAGCAGCGTAGATGACACTGAAGCTTTCTTT.

This clone came up many times. The chain links TRBV19 to TRBJ1-4; no clear D gene. Per germline, CDR1 LNHDA and CDR2 SQIVND (reference sequence). The CDR3 has 13 residues. Trimming stripped 0 bases from V and 5 bases from J, with 4 bases between. CDR3 nucleotides: TGTGCCAGTAGTATAGACCCAAATGAAAAACTGTTTTTT. Translating it yields CASSIDPNEKLFF.

This clone appeared many times. This chain links TRBV27 with TRBJ1-2, with TRBD1 matching 11 bases. This CDR3 is 16 amino acids long. The germline V gene has CDR1 MNHEY and CDR2 SMNVEV (reference sequence). Germline trimming cut 5 bases from V and 2 bases from J; bases unmatched to any gene: 7. As DNA, the CDR3 is TGTGCCAGCAGTCCCAGGACAGGGGGCGACAACTATGGCTACACCTTC. Protein: CASSPRTGGDNYGYTF.

This clone was detected ten times or more. The chain carries TRBV4-1 and TRBJ1-1; TRBD1 matches 9 bases. V was pared by 5 bases and J by 3 bases, with 10 bases of the junction left unmatched. Germline lookup yields CDR1 MGHRA and CDR2 YSYEKL. This CDR3 contains 16 residues. CDR3 DNA: TGCGCCAGCAGCGACAGGGGGTCTCCTTCCTACACTGAAGCTTTCTTT. It is translated as CASSDRGSPSYTEAFF.

The table lists this clone with many counts. The chain employs TRBV6-5 and TRBJ1-2, with D possibly TRBD1 on 6 matching bases. Germline V CDR1 and CDR2: MNHEY, SVGAGI. With 0 bases removed from V and 8 bases from J, the gap between germline ends came to 19 bases. The CDR3 covers 16 residues. CDR3 in amino acids: CASSYSIWAQGMGYTF. DNA of the CDR3: TGTGCCAGCAGTTACTCGATTTGGGCACAGGGTATGGGCTACACCTTC.

This clone was picked up many times. The chain carries TRBV7-2 and TRBJ1-1; a weak D match, TRBD1 (6 bases). The CDR3 sequence is 15 residues long. V lost 3 bases to trimming and J lost 4 bases, with 15 bases between them. Germline V lookup: CDR1 SGHTA, CDR2 FQGNSA. CDR3 DNA sequence: TGTGCCAGCAGCTTGGCGGACAGAGGGACCACTGAAGCTTTCTTT. It encodes CASSLADRGTTEAFF. Based on the CDR3 plus reference TRBV7-2 and TRBJ1-1, the full variable domain is GAGVSQSPSNKVTEKGKDVELRCDPISGHTALYWYRQSLGQGLEFLIYFQGNSAPDKSGLPSDRFSAERTGGSVSTLTIQRTQQEDSAVYLCASSLADRGTTEAFFGQGTRLTVV.

The table lists this clone with many counts. The chain joins TRBV15 to TRBJ2-5, with a weak D call TRBD2 (6 bases). CDR3 length equals 15 residues. CDR1 is LNHNV and CDR2 is YYDKDF in the germline V gene (reference sequence). Trimming stripped 0 bases from V and 5 bases from J, with 13 bases between. The CDR3, as DNA: TGTGCCACCAGCAGAGATCTCGGGGGAGGCGAGACCCAGTACTTC. Its protein is CATSRDLGGGETQYF.

At least ten counts were recorded for this clone. V and J are TRBV7-8 and TRBJ2-1; D is ambiguous. Looked up from germline, CDR1 is SGHVS and CDR2 is FQNEAQ. V was clipped by 5 bases and J by 4 bases, with 9 bases between them. The length of the CDR3 is 13 residues. DNA of the CDR3: TGTGCCAGCAGCCGAATGGAGTACAATGAGCAGTTCTTC. This codes for CASSRMEYNEQFF. The full variable domain, rest sourced from reference TRBV7-8 and TRBJ2-1, is GAGVSQSPRYKVAKRGQDVALRCDPISGHVSLFWYQQALGQGPEFLTYFQNEAQLDKSGLPSDRFFAERPEGSVSTLKIQRTQQEDSAVYLCASSRMEYNEQFFGPGTRLTVL.

Ten or more counts support this clone. The chain recombines TRBV9 with TRBJ2-3, with 10 bases lining up with TRBD1. The CDR3 runs to 16 residues. CDR1 is SGDLS and CDR2 is YYNGEE in the germline V gene. The V gene end was trimmed by 0 bases and the J gene end by 7 bases; junction bases not matched to a gene: 8. The CDR3 loop reads CASSVAKGQGGHTQYF. The CDR3 coding sequence is TGTGCCAGCAGCGTAGCAAAAGGACAGGGGGGACATACGCAGTATTTT.

The table lists this clone with many counts. This rearrangement joins TRBV5-1 to TRBJ2-7, with 10 bases aligning to TRBD2. The CDR3 contains 17 residues. The V gene's germline CDR1 is SGHRS and CDR2 YFSETQ. Trimming cost V 1 base and J 0 bases; bases outside gene matches: 7. DNA of the CDR3: TGCGCCAGCAGCTTGAGTCTAGCGGGGGCCCTCTCCTACGAGCAGTACTTC. As protein: CASSLSLAGALSYEQYF. Full variable domain (remainder filled in from reference TRBV5-1 and TRBJ2-7): KAGVTQTPRYLIKTRGQQVTLSCSPISGHRSVSWYQQTPGQGLQFLFEYFSETQRNKGNFPGRFSGRQFSNSRSEMNVSTLELGDSALYLCASSLSLAGALSYEQYFGPGTRLTVT.